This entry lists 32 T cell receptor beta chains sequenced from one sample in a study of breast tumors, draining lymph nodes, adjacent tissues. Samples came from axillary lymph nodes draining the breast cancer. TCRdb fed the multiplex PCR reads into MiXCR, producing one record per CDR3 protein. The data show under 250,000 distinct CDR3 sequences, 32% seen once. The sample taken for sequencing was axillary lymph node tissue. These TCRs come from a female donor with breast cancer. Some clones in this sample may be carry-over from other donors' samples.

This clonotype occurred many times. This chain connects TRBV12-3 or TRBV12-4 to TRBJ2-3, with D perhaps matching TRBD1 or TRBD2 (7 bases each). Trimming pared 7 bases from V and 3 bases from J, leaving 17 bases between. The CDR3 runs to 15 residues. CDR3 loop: CASTFRGGQTDTQYF. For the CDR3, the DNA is TGTGCCAGCACTTTCCGCGGGGGACAGACAGATACGCAGTATTTT.

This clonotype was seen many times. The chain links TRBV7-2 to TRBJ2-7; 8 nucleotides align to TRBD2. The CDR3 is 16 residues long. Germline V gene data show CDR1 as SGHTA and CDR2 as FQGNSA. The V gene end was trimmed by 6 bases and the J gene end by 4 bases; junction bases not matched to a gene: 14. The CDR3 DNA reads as TGTGCCAGCAGTTCCGCCCCCGGGACTAGAAGTTACGAGCAGTACTTC. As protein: CASSSAPGTRSYEQYF.

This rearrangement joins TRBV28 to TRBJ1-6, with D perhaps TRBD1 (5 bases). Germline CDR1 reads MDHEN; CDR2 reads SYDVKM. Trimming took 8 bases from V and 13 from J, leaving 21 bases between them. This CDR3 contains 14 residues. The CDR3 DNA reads TGTGCCAGCTGCGGGGGGTCTGGGACTTCGCCCCTCCACTTT. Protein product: CASCGGSGTSPLHF.

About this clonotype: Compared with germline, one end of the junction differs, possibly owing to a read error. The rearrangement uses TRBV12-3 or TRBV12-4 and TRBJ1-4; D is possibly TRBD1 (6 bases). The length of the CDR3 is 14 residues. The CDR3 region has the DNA TGTGCCAGCAGTTTAGCGGGGGTACGGGATAAGGGGGTTTTC. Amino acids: CASSLAGVRDKGVF.

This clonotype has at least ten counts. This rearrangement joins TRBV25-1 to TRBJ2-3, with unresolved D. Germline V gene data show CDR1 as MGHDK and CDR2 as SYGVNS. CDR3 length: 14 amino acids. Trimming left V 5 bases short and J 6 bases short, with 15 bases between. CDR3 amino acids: CASSSRALGDTQYF. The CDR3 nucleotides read TGTGCCAGCAGTTCCCGGGCCCTGGGGGATACGCAGTATTTT.

The CDR3 DNA reads as TGCAGTGCCCACGGACAGGGCGGGGACACCGAGCAGTTCTTC. Translated: CSAHGQGGDTEQFF. This chain uses TRBV20-1 with TRBJ2-1; 8 nucleotides agree with TRBD1. Germline lookup yields CDR1 DFQATT and CDR2 SNEGSKA (reference sequence). J gave up 10 bases and V 6 bases, and 14 bases lay outside the gene matches. The CDR3 spans 14 residues.

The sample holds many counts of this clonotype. The DNA of the CDR3 is TGTGCCAGCTCACGCGTAGGGTGGCATCAGCCCCAGCATTTT. The encoded protein is CASSRVGWHQPQHF. J is TRBJ1-5 and V is TRBV18, with no clear D. Germline V gives CDR1 KGHSH, CDR2 LQKENI. V lost 4 bases to trimming and J lost 5 bases, with 12 bases between them. The CDR3 is made up of 14 amino acids.

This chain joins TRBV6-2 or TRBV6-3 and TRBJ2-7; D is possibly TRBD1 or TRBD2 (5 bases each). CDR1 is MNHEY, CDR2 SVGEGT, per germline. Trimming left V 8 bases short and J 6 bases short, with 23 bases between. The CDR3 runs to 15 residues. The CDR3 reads CASGPAPGAGGEQYF. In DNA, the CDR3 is TGTGCCAGCGGTCCAGCTCCTGGGGCAGGAGGCGAGCAGTACTTC.

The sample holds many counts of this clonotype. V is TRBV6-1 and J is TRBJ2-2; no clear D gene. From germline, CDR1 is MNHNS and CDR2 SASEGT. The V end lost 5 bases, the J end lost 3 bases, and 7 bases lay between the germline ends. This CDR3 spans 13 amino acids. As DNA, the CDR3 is TGTGCCAGCAGTTCACTTCACACCGGGGAGCTGTTTTTT. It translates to CASSSLHTGELFF.

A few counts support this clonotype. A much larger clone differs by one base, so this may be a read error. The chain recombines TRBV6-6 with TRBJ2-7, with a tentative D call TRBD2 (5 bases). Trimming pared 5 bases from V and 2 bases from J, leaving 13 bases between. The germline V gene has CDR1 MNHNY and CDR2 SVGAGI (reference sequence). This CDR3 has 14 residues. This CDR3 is CASSPRFSAYEQYF. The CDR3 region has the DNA TGTGCCAGCAGTCCTAGATTTAGCGCCTACGAGCAGTACTTC.

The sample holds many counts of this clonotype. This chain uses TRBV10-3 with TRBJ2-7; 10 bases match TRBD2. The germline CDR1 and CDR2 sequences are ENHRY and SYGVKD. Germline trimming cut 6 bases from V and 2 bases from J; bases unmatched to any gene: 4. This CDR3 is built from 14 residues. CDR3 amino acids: CAISLAGVAYEQYF. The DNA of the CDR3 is TGTGCCATCAGCCTAGCGGGAGTGGCCTACGAGCAGTACTTC.

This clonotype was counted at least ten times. The CDR3 nucleotides read TGCAGCGTTGAAGATCCTGACAGGGTTTCTTCGACCCAGTACTTC. Residues: CSVEDPDRVSSTQYF. The genes are TRBV29-1 and TRBJ2-5, with 7 bases identical to TRBD1. This CDR3 comprises 15 residues. Germline-derived CDR1 and CDR2 are SQVTM and ANQGSEA. Trimming cost V 0 bases and J 7 bases; bases outside gene matches: 11.

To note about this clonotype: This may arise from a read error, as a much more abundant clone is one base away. CDR3 residues: CASSQSQNTQYF. For the CDR3, the DNA is TGTGCCAGCAGTCAAAGTCAGAATACGCAGTATTTT. The rearrangement links TRBV6-1 to TRBJ2-3; D uncertain. This CDR3 comprises 12 residues. Germline loops: CDR1 MNHNS, CDR2 SASEGT. V shed 5 bases and J shed 7 bases, with 10 bases lying between them.

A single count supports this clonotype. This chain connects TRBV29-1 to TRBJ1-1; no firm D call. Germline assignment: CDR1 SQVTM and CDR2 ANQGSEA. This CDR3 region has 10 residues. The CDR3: CRVRGVEAFF. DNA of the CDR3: TGCAGAGTGCGGGGAGTTGAAGCTTTCTTT.

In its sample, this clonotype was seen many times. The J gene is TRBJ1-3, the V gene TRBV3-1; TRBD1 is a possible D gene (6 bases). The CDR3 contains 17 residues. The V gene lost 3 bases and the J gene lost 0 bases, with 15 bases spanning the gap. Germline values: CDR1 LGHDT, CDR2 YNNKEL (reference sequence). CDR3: CASSHSGTKSSGNTIYF. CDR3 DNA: TGTGCCAGCAGCCACTCCGGGACAAAGAGCTCTGGAAACACCATATATTTT.

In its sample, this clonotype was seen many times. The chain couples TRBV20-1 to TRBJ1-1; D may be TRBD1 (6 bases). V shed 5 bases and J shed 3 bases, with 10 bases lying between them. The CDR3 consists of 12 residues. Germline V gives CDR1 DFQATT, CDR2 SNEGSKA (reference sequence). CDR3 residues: CSAFRGHTEAFF. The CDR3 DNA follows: TGCAGTGCTTTCAGGGGACACACTGAAGCTTTCTTT.

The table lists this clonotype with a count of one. The CDR3 coding sequence is TGCAGTGCTCGGACTAGCGGACACAATGAGCAGTTCTTC. Protein: CSARTSGHNEQFF. This chain links TRBV20-1 with TRBJ2-1, with 10 nucleotides matching TRBD2. Germline V CDR1 and CDR2: DFQATT, SNEGSKA (reference sequence). The CDR3 has 13 residues. The V gene end was trimmed by 5 bases and the J gene end by 5 bases; junction bases not matched to a gene: 3.

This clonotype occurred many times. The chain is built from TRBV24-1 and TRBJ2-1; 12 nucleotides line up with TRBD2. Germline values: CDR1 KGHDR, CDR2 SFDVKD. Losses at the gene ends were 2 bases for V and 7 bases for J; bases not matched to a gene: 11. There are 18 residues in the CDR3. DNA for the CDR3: TGTGCCACCAGTGATTGGGGGAAGACTAGCGGGAGAGGAAATGAGCAGTTCTTC. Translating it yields CATSDWGKTSGRGNEQFF.

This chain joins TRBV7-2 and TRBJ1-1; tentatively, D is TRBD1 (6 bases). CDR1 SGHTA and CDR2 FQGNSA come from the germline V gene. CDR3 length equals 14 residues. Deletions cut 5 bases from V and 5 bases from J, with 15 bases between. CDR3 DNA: TGTGCCAGCAGCCTCCTGGGGGGCGCAACTGAAGCTTTCTTT. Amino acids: CASSLLGGATEAFF.

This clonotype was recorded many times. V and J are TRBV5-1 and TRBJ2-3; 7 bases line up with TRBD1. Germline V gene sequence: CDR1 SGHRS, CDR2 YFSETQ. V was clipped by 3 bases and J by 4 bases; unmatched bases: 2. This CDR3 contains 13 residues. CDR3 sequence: CASSYQGADTQYF. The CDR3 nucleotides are TGCGCCAGCAGCTACCAGGGGGCAGATACGCAGTATTTT.

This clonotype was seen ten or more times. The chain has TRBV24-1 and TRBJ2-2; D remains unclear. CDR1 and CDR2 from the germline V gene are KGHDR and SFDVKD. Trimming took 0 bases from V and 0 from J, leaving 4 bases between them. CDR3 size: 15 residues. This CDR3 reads CATSDLTPNTGELFF. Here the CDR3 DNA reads TGTGCCACCAGTGATTTGACCCCGAACACCGGGGAGCTGTTTTTT.

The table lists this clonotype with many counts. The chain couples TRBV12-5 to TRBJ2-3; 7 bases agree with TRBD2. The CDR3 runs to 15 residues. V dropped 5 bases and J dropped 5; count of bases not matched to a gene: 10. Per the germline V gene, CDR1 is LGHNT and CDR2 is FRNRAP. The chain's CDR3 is CASGPPSGRVDTQYF. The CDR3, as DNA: TGTGCTAGTGGTCCCCCTAGCGGAAGGGTAGATACGCAGTATTTT.

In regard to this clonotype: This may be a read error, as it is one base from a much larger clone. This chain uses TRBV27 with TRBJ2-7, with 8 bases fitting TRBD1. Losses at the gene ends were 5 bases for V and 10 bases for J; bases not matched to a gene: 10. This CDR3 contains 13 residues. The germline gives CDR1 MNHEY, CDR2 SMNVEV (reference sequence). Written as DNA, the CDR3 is TGTGCCAGCAGTGTACCGGACAGGGCGCGACAGTACTTC. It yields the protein CASSVPDRARQYF.

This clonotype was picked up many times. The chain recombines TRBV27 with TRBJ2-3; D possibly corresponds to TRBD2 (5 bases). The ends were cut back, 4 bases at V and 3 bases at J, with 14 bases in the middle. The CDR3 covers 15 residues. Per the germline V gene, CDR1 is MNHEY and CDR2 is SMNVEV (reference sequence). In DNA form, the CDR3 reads TGTGCCAGCAGTTCCAAAGGGCGGAGGACAGATACGCAGTATTTT. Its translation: CASSSKGRRTDTQYF.

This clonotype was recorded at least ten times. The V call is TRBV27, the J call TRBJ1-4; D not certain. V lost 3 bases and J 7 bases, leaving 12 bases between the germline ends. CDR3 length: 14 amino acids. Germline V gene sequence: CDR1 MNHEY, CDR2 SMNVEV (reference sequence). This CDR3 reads CASSFGGRSEKLFF. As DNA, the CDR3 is TGTGCCAGCAGTTTTGGAGGGAGGAGTGAAAAACTGTTTTTT.

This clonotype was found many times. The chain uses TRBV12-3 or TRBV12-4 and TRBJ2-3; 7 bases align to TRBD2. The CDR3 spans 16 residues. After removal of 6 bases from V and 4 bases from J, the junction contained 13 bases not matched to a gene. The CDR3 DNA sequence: TGTGCCAGCAGATCAGCGGGACTAACCTTCCCAGATACGCAGTATTTT. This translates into CASRSAGLTFPDTQYF.

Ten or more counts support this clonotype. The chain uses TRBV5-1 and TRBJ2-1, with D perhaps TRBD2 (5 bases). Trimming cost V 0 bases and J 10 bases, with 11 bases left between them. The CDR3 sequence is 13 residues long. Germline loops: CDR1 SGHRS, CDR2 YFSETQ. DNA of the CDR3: TGCGCCAGCAGCTTGGACGGGGTGGGGGAGCAGTTCTTC. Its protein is CASSLDGVGEQFF.

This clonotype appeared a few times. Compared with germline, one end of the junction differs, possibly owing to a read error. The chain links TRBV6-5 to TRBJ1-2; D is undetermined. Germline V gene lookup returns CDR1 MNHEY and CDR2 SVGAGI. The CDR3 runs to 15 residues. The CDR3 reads CASSHSQKTYYGYTF. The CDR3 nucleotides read TGTGCCAGCAGTCACTCGCAGAAAACTTACTATGGCTACACCTTC.

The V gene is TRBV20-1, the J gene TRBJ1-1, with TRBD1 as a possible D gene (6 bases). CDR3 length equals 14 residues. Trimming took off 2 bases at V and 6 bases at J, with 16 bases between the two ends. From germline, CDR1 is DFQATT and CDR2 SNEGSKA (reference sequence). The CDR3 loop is CSARTAQGRAEAFF. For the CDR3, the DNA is TGCAGTGCTAGAACAGCCCAGGGGAGGGCTGAAGCTTTCTTT.

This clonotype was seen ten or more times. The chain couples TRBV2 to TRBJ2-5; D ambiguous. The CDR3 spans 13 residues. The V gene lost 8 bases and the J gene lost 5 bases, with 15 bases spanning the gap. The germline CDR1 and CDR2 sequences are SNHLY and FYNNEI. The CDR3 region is CASPDWAPETQYF. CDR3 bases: TGTGCCAGCCCTGACTGGGCGCCGGAGACCCAGTACTTC.

CDR3 region: CASSLGTGGARFGNEKLFF. In nucleotides, the CDR3 is TGTGCCAGCAGTCTAGGGACAGGGGGCGCAAGGTTCGGTAATGAAAAACTGTTTTTT. V is TRBV12-3 or TRBV12-4 and J is TRBJ1-4; 12 bases are a match to TRBD1. The CDR3 totals 19 residues. Trimming at V came to 5 bases and at J to 4 bases, leaving 14 bases not matched to a gene.

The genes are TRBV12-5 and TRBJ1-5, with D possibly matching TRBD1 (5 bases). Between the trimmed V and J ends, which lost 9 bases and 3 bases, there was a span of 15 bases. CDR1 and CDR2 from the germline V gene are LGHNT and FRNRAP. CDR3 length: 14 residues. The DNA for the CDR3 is TGTGCTAGCAAGTCCAGGGCCCCCAATCAGCCCCAGCATTTT. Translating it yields CASKSRAPNQPQHF.